Listed here is a single TCR beta chain. The source of the sample is a study of T cell changes during pregnancy in multiple sclerosis. Data came from immunoSEQ multiplex PCR; TCRdb stores just in-frame clones and leaves some out. The profile shows more than 70,000 clones, approximately 92% of them singletons. Trimming pared 1 base from V and 1 base from J, leaving 5 bases between. Per germline, CDR1 SGHRS and CDR2 YFSETQ. This CDR3 has 13 amino acids. The receptor's source is a female donor with multiple sclerosis, enrolled in a pregnancy study. The rearrangement joins TRBV5-1 to TRBJ1-1; no reliable D call. Sequencing was performed on peripheral blood, taken before pregnancy. CDR3 bases: TGCGCCAGCAGCTTGAGAGAGAACACTGAAGCTTTCTTT. Translated, it gives CASSLRENTEAFF.